These 25 T cell receptor beta chains share one sample of origin, sequenced in a study of blood T cell repertoires in COVID-19. Data came from immunoSEQ multiplex PCR; TCRdb stores just in-frame clones and leaves some out. In the table there are approximately 350,000 clones, about 90% of which are singletons. Sequencing was performed on peripheral blood. These receptors all stem from a man aged 35 to 55 with acute or convalescent COVID-19.

The rearrangement uses TRBV6-2 or TRBV6-3 and TRBJ1-5, with 7 bases fitting TRBD1. V dropped 3 bases and J dropped 5; count of bases not matched to a gene: 7. Germline V gene sequence: CDR1 MNHEY, CDR2 SVGEGT. This CDR3 spans 15 amino acids. The CDR3 DNA reads as TGTGCCAGCAGTTATAGGGGGACAGAATATCAGCCCCAGCATTTT. Translating it yields CASSYRGTEYQPQHF.

CDR3 nucleotides: TGTGCCAGCAGCATCCGGGACAGGGGCCAGGAGACTGAAGCTTTCTTT. This codes for CASSIRDRGQETEAFF. The chain uses TRBV5-6 and TRBJ1-1, with TRBD1 matching over 10 bases. The trim removed 4 bases at V and 5 bases at J, leaving 11 bases unmatched. The CDR3 spans 16 residues. Germline V CDR1 and CDR2: SGHDT, YYEEEE. Complete variable domain (other parts from reference TRBV5-6 and TRBJ1-1): DAGVTQSPTHLIKTRGQQVTLRCSPKSGHDTVSWYQQALGQGPQFIFQYYEEEERQRGNFPDRFSGHQFPNYSSELNVNALLLGDSALYLCASSIRDRGQETEAFFGQGTRLTVV.

The rearrangement joins TRBV27 to TRBJ2-7; 8 nucleotides line up with TRBD2. The CDR3 is 14 residues long. J gave up 6 bases and V 7 bases, and 11 bases lay outside the gene matches. Germline V gene data show CDR1 as MNHEY and CDR2 as SMNVEV (reference sequence). This CDR3 reads CASTHPFGGGEQYF. The DNA for the CDR3 is TGTGCCAGCACCCATCCTTTCGGGGGGGGCGAGCAGTACTTC.

V gene TRBV7-2 combines with J gene TRBJ1-6, with 10 bases fitting TRBD1. The CDR3 contains 15 residues. Germline V lookup: CDR1 SGHTA, CDR2 FQGNSA. Unmatched junction bases numbered 5, after V lost 4 bases and J lost 8 bases. Here the CDR3 reads CASSSTGGRDSPLHF. CDR3 coding DNA: TGTGCCAGCAGCTCGACAGGGGGCAGGGATTCACCCCTCCACTTT.

The chain has TRBV2 and TRBJ1-1; D is perhaps TRBD1 (5 bases). The CDR3 spans 14 residues. The V gene lost 11 bases and the J gene lost 4 bases, with 20 bases spanning the gap. Germline CDR1 reads SNHLY; CDR2 reads FYNNEI. CDR3 nucleotides: TGTGCCCACCCCAAATGGACATCGGGCACTGAAGCTTTCTTT. It specifies CAHPKWTSGTEAFF.

Turning to this clone: At one end the junction does not follow the germline gene, possibly because of a read error. The V call is TRBV5-5, the J call TRBJ2-7; TRBD1 matches at 7 bases. The CDR3 runs 15 residues. Looked up from germline, CDR1 is SGHKS and CDR2 is YYEKEE (reference sequence). The CDR3 sequence: CASSPRQGLSYEQYF. CDR3 coding DNA: TGTGCCAGCAGTCCAAGACAGGGTCTTTCCTACGAACAGTACTTC.

The chain employs TRBV3-1 (or the pseudogene TRBV3-2) and TRBJ2-2; unclear D gene. Germline V gene sequence: CDR1 LGHDT, CDR2 YNNKEL (reference sequence). The V end lost 0 bases, the J end lost 5 bases, and 10 bases lay between the germline ends. CDR3 length equals 15 residues. CDR3 in amino acids: CASSQDQAETGELFF. The CDR3 DNA reads TGTGCCAGCAGCCAAGACCAGGCAGAGACCGGGGAGCTGTTTTTT.

This sequence joins TRBV7-9 and TRBJ1-5; D unresolved. CDR3 length equals 15 residues. The germline V gene encodes CDR1 SEHNR and CDR2 FQNEAQ (reference sequence). Deletions cut 6 bases from V and 4 bases from J, with 16 bases between. The CDR3 sequence is CASSLHYGANQPQHF. Written as DNA, the CDR3 is TGTGCCAGCAGTTTACACTACGGCGCGAATCAGCCCCAGCATTTT.

This chain connects TRBV6-5 to TRBJ1-2; D unclear. Between the trimmed V and J ends, which lost 2 bases and 1 base, there was a span of 14 bases. Germline V gene lookup returns CDR1 MNHEY and CDR2 SVGAGI. The CDR3 has 16 amino acids. The CDR3 nucleotides are TGTGCCAGCAGTTACCTACCAGGCCCGCGTAACTATGGCTACACCTTC. Translation gives CASSYLPGPRNYGYTF.

The V call is TRBV27, the J call TRBJ1-4; TRBD1 agrees at 7 bases. Looked up from germline, CDR1 is MNHEY and CDR2 is SMNVEV (reference sequence). The CDR3 contains 15 residues. V was pared by 3 bases and J by 6 bases, with 7 bases of the junction left unmatched. The CDR3 protein is CASSFQTGIYEKLFF. CDR3 DNA: TGTGCCAGCAGTTTCCAGACAGGGATTTATGAAAAACTGTTTTTT.

The chain recombines TRBV11-3 with TRBJ2-3; maybe TRBD1 (7 bases). The CDR3 consists of 12 residues. Trimming took off 1 base at V and 9 bases at J, with 8 bases between the two ends. Germline CDR1 SGHNT, CDR2 YENEEA. The CDR3 is CASSLAGGTQYF. In DNA form, the CDR3 reads TGTGCCAGCAGCTTAGCAGGGGGGACGCAGTATTTT.

J is TRBJ2-7 and V is TRBV25-1, with D perhaps TRBD2 (5 bases). From germline, CDR1 is MGHDK and CDR2 SYGVNS. This CDR3 has 11 residues. V was cut by 5 bases and J by 9 bases, with 11 bases left in between. The CDR3 DNA sequence: TGTGCCAGCAGTCCTGGAGGATGGCAGTACTTC. Residues: CASSPGGWQYF.

This chain uses TRBV18 with TRBJ2-7; 8 positions match TRBD1. This CDR3 region has 13 residues. CDR1 and CDR2 (germline): KGHSH, LQKENI. Trimming cost V 6 bases and J 4 bases; bases outside gene matches: 5. CDR3 DNA: TGTGCCAGCTCGTATGACAGGGGATACGAGCAGTACTTC. Amino acids: CASSYDRGYEQYF.

This clone was counted many times. V and J are TRBV5-1 and TRBJ1-3, with D possibly being TRBD1 (5 bases). V was cut by 4 bases and J by 4 bases, with 21 bases left in between. The CDR3 loop spans 17 amino acids. Germline loops: CDR1 SGHRS, CDR2 YFSETQ. The DNA of the CDR3 is TGCGCCAGCAGCCCCCAGGTGGCAGGGAAGTACGGAAACACCATATATTTT. Its protein is CASSPQVAGKYGNTIYF.

About this clone: The sample holds other DNA sequences that translate to the same CDR3. The chain joins TRBV29-1 to TRBJ2-1, with 8 bases aligning to TRBD1. Per germline, CDR1 SQVTM and CDR2 ANQGSEA. V lost 4 bases, J lost 7 bases, and 3 bases stayed unmatched. This CDR3 region has 12 residues. The chain's CDR3 is CSVGTGYNEQFF. In DNA form, the CDR3 reads TGCAGCGTTGGGACAGGGTATAATGAGCAGTTCTTC.

CDR3 in DNA: TGTGCCTCAGGGGGATTCTATAATTCACCCCTCCACTTT. This codes for CASGGFYNSPLHF. The V call is TRBV6-5, the J call TRBJ1-6; 7 bases fit TRBD1. Trimming removed 11 bases from V and 3 bases from J; junction bases left unmatched: 4. The CDR3 runs to 13 residues. Germline lookup yields CDR1 MNHEY and CDR2 SVGAGI.

The V and J genes are TRBV11-2 and TRBJ2-4; 10 positions agree with TRBD1. The CDR3 is 17 amino acids. CDR1 and CDR2 (germline): SGHAT, FQNNGV. V lost 5 bases, J lost 14 bases, and 21 bases stayed unmatched. CDR3 sequence (DNA): TGTGCCAGCAGCCCAAGGGGAGTTGGAGACAGGGGGCGGTCTAAGTACTTC. This codes for CASSPRGVGDRGRSKYF.

J is TRBJ2-5 and V is TRBV27, with 9 bases lining up with TRBD2. The CDR3 is 16 residues long. The J segment lost 0 bases and the V segment lost 3 bases, leaving 5 bases of the junction unmatched. The germline V gene encodes CDR1 MNHEY and CDR2 SMNVEV (reference sequence). The CDR3, as DNA: TGTGCCAGCAGTTTTTGGGCTAGCGGGGACCAAGAGACCCAGTACTTC. Translating it yields CASSFWASGDQETQYF.

This chain connects TRBV19 to TRBJ1-2, with 12 bases aligning to TRBD1. The CDR3 totals 15 residues. In germline, CDR1 is LNHDA, CDR2 SQIVND (reference sequence). The trim removed 6 bases at V and 4 bases at J, leaving 6 bases unmatched. The CDR3 sequence: CASSSGTGGRYGYTF. Here the CDR3 DNA reads TGTGCCAGTAGCTCCGGGACAGGGGGCCGCTATGGCTACACCTTC. The full variable domain, its missing parts supplied by reference TRBV19 and TRBJ1-2, is DGGITQSPKYLFRKEGQNVTLSCEQNLNHDAMYWYRQDPGQGLRLIYYSQIVNDFQKGDIAEGYSVSREKKESFPLTVTSAQKNPTAFYLCASSSGTGGRYGYTFGSGTRLTVV.

The chain joins TRBV6-6 to TRBJ2-3; TRBD2 aligns across 7 bases. The CDR3 totals 13 residues. V was clipped by 10 bases and J by 4 bases; unmatched bases: 8. Germline V gives CDR1 MNHNY, CDR2 SVGAGI (reference sequence). CDR3 loop: CAISGGRADTQYF. DNA for the CDR3: TGTGCCATTTCGGGGGGTCGGGCAGATACGCAGTATTTT.

V usage is TRBV28 and J usage is TRBJ1-6, with TRBD1 identical over 7 bases. This CDR3 region has 17 residues. In germline, CDR1 is MDHEN, CDR2 SYDVKM. V lost 4 bases to trimming and J lost 6 bases; unmatched junction nucleotides: 12. The CDR3, as DNA: TGTGCCAGCAGTTCTTCCCCACTGACAGGGCGTAATTCACCCCTCCACTTT. Its translation is CASSSSPLTGRNSPLHF.

The gene calls are TRBV28 and TRBJ2-7; D is possibly TRBD1 (6 bases). Germline CDR1 and CDR2: MDHEN and SYDVKM. Trimming took 5 bases from V and 1 from J, leaving 9 bases between them. The CDR3 consists of 13 residues. The CDR3 DNA reads TGTGCCAGCAGTGCGACAGGTTCCTACGAGCAGTACTTC. This sequence encodes CASSATGSYEQYF.

This clone was recorded once. V gene TRBV5-1 combines with J gene TRBJ2-3, with 10 bases lining up with TRBD2. Losses at the gene ends were 4 bases for V and 2 bases for J; bases not matched to a gene: 7. Per the germline V gene, CDR1 is SGHRS and CDR2 is YFSETQ. This CDR3 is 16 amino acids long. CDR3 bases: TGCGCCAGCAGCGGGCCGGGACTAGCGCCCACAGATACGCAGTATTTT. It yields the protein CASSGPGLAPTDTQYF.

This sequence joins TRBV30 and TRBJ2-7; 16 bases fit TRBD2. The germline V gene encodes CDR1 GTSNPN and CDR2 SVGIG (reference sequence). This CDR3 comprises 21 residues. V gave up 0 bases and J gave up 7 bases; unmatched junction bases: 21. This CDR3 reads CAWSVRGTSGRGSAVRGEQYF. The CDR3 nucleotides read TGTGCCTGGAGTGTACGGGGGACTAGCGGGAGGGGTTCTGCTGTCCGTGGGGAGCAGTACTTC.

This chain joins TRBV7-3 and TRBJ2-1, with 11 bases that match TRBD1. Germline CDR1 and CDR2: SGHTA and FQGTGA. The V segment lost 2 bases and the J segment 7 bases; nucleotides outside the gene matches: 4. The CDR3 totals 15 residues. This CDR3 reads CASSLGQGAFNEQFF. The CDR3 region has the DNA TGTGCCAGCAGCTTAGGACAGGGGGCCTTTAATGAGCAGTTCTTC.